The T cell receptor (beta chain) described here comes from a study of T-cell memory formation after mild COVID-19. On the study more broadly: There were largely donor-specific TCR clusters.

TCR alpha and TCR beta cDNA libraries carrying sample barcodes and UMIs were produced by 5'RACE using constant-segment primers. TCRdb recomputed calls from the 5' RACE reads with MiXCR, one row per CDR3 protein. The table has about 410,000 distinct CDR3 sequences, about 25% seen once. Whole-study results and caveats: Clones that got smaller from day 15 to 85 had even CD4/CD8, while clones growing later tipped toward CD4+. The finding that pre-infection memory included some responding clones suggested that cross-reactive memory joined.

The CDR3 sequence is 13 residues long. Germline V gene lookup returns CDR1 KGHDR and CDR2 SFDVKD. Trimming cost V 10 bases and J 9 bases, with 18 bases left between them. Remarks on this clonotype: Antigen specificity is unknown.

This receptor was obtained from an adult woman who had mild COVID-19 (a few samples of this study predate the infection). Cell type and time point are not known. The sample taken for sequencing was PBMCs or a T cell subset sorted from them (not recorded which). This chain connects TRBV24-1 to TRBJ2-1; weak D call: TRBD2 (6 bases). CDR3 nucleotide sequence: TGTGCCACGGTCGGTGGGGGGATGGGTGAGCAGTTCTTC. Translated: CATVGGGMGEQFF.